This T cell receptor beta chain comes out of a study of blood T cell repertoires in COVID-19. The overall study: There were acute and convalescent COVID-19 samples, and they came from the United States, Italy and Spain. T cells, B-cell-depleted T cells, or PBMCs provided the cDNA or gDNA that served as material.

Per the original methods: Amplifying reference gene primers gave estimates of nucleated cell counts. Sequenced by immunoSEQ multiplex PCR; TCRdb stores in-frame clones only, minus some. The V and J calls and the clone size are those of that table, but D and trimming were determined from the DNA. The sample has approximately 270,000 clones; 86% are singletons. Germline lookup yields CDR1 MGHDK and CDR2 SYGVNS. The CDR3 extends over 17 amino acids. The V and J ends lost 1 base and 0 bases, in that order; junction bases with no gene match: 9. Sequencing was done on a sample of peripheral blood. This clonotype originated in a man in his forties or fifties with active or convalescent COVID-19. The chain has TRBV25-1 and TRBJ2-7, with TRBD1 identical over 7 bases. The CDR3 coding sequence is TGTGCCAGCAGTGAATCCCTCCCGACAGGGAGCTCCTACGAGCAGTACTTC. This sequence encodes CASSESLPTGSSYEQYF.